This T cell receptor beta chain was sequenced during a study of neurological immune-mediated disorders. Study-wide results and caveats: The greatest TCR clonal expansion appeared in HTLV-1-associated myelopathy and the smallest, falling below healthy controls, in multiple sclerosis.

By share, this clonotype counts as medium-sized. Its antigen is as yet unknown. PBMCs numbering 2 million and stored at -80 C yielded the unsorted libraries. A single run covered 15-18 subjects with over 190 million TCR-beta sequences. TCRdb recomputed calls from the 5' RACE reads with MiXCR, one row per CDR3 protein. The sample yields some 15,000 distinct CDR3 sequences, under 11% seen once. The sequence was obtained from a woman in her thirties or forties in good health. The sequencing sample was made of PBMCs.

CDR3 sequence (DNA): TGTGCCAGCGCCCCCGGGGCCAACGTCCTGACTTTC. This gives the protein CASAPGANVLTF. J is TRBJ2-6 and V is TRBV6-6; D is ambiguous. CDR1 and CDR2 (germline): MNHNY, SVGAGI (reference sequence). Trimming left V 8 bases short and J 4 bases short, with 6 bases between. This CDR3 is 12 amino acids long.